This TCR beta chain was sequenced for a study of cytomegalovirus exposure and HLA in healthy donors. Whole-study context: An early release of data contained about 85 million unique TCRs, which came from HLA-typed donors. Overall study findings and caveats: Available immune exposure information was restricted to CMV serostatus only.

13 Jbeta primers and 60 Vbeta primers were used for the PCR. Clones were read by immunoSEQ multiplex PCR, and TCRdb kept only the in-frame ones, dropping some. The sample records about 110,000 clones, roughly 82% being singletons. Regarding this clone: What it binds is unknown.

J was trimmed by 1 base and V by 8 bases; bases with no gene match: 12. Germline V gene sequence: CDR1 SGHRS, CDR2 YFSETQ. The CDR3 consists of 16 residues. The TCR comes from a male donor in good health and CMV-seropositive. Material: PBMCs. The rearrangement links TRBV5-1 to TRBJ2-1; 7 bases are shared with TRBD2. The CDR3 DNA is TGCGCCAGTGGGTCTTTGGCGGGAGCGTCCTACAATGAGCAGTTCTTC. Amino acid sequence: CASGSLAGASYNEQFF.